This TCR beta chain was retrieved from a study of T cell changes during pregnancy in multiple sclerosis. CDR3 size: 15 residues. Germline V CDR1 and CDR2: MRHNA, SNTAGT. The V gene end was trimmed by 7 bases and the J gene end by 0 bases; junction bases not matched to a gene: 8. The table came from immunoSEQ multiplex PCR; TCRdb's copy has only in-frame clones and leaves some out. The sample lists some 70,000 clones; 91% were seen once. The chain recombines TRBV6-4 with TRBJ2-7; 8 bases agree with TRBD2. The specimen was CD4+ T cells from peripheral blood mononuclear cells, collected in the third trimester of pregnancy. The sequence was obtained from a female donor in good health, enrolled as a control in a pregnancy study. CDR3: CASNPRRGVSYEQYF. CDR3 DNA sequence: TGTGCCAGCAACCCCCGGCGGGGGGTCTCCTACGAGCAGTACTTC.